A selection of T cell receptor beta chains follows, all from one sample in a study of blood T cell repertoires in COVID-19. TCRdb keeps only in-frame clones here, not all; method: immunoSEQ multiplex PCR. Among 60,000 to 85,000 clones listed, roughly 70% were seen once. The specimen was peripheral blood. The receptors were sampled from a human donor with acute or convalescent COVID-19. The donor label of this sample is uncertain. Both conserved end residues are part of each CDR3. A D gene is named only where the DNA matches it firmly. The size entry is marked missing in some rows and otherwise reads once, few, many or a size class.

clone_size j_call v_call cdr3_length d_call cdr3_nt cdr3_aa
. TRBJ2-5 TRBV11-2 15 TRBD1 TGTGCCAGCAGCTGGAATCCGGGACAGCAAGAGACCCAGTACTTC CASSWNPGQQETQYF
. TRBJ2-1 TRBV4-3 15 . TGCGCCAGCAGCCAACTACTAGGGATGTACAATGAGCAGTTCTTC CASSQLLGMYNEQFF
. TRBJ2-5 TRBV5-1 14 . TGCGCCAGCAGCTGGGCCGGGAACGGGGAGACCCAGTACTTC CASSWAGNGETQYF
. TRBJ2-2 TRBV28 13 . TGTGCCAGCAGGGGAGCCAGTGGCGGGGAGCTGTTTTTT CASRGASGGELFF
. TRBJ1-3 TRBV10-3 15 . TGTGCCATCACCCCAGGGGCAAGCTCTGGAAACACCATATATTTT CAITPGASSGNTIYF
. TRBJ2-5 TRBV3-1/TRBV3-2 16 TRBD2 TGTGCCAGCAGCCAGGCCGGGACTAGCGGGCAGGGGGCCCAGTACTTC CASSQAGTSGQGAQYF
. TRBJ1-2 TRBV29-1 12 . TGCAGCGTTCCCCTAGATCCCTATGGCTACACCTTC CSVPLDPYGYTF
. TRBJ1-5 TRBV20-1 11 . TGCAGTGTAGGGGTGGGGCAGCCCCAGCATTTT CSVGVGQPQHF
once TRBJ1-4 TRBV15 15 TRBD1 TGTGCCACCAGCAGAACACAGGGGGCGAAGGAAAAACTGTTTTTT CATSRTQGAKEKLFF
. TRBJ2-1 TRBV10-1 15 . TGCGCCAGCAGTGAGTCGACACGGGGGTACAATGAGCAGTTCTTC CASSESTRGYNEQFF
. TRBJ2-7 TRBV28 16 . TGTGCCAGCAGTTTATTGGGCAGGGGAGGGTCCTACGAGCAGTACTTC CASSLLGRGGSYEQYF
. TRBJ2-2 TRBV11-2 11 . TGTGCCAGCAGCTTAGCTGGGGAGCTGTTTTTT CASSLAGELFF
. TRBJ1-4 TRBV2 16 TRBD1 TGTGCCAGCAGGGATACAGGGGTGGTCCTTAATGAAAAACTGTTTTTT CASRDTGVVLNEKLFF
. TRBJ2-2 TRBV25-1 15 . TGTGCCAGCACCTCTGGACAGGGAGGGACCGGGGAGCTGTTTTTT CASTSGQGGTGELFF
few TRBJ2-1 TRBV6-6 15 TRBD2 TGTGCCAGCAGTGACCCTAGCGGGGGCCTGGATGAGCAGTTCTTC CASSDPSGGLDEQFF
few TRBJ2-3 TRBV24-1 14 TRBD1 TGTGCCACCAGTGGAACAGGGGGCAAAGATACGCAGTATTTT CATSGTGGKDTQYF
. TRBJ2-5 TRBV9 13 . TGTGCCAGCAGCTCCGACAACCAAGAGACCCAGTACTTC CASSSDNQETQYF
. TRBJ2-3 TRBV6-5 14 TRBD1 TGTGCCAGCAGTTTGGACAGGGCTGGAGATACGCAGTATTTT CASSLDRAGDTQYF
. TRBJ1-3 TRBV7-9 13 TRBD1 TGTGCCAGCAGACGGGACAGCGGAAACACCATATATTTT CASRRDSGNTIYF
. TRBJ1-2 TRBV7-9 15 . TGTGCCAGCAGCTTAGCGGAGGCCAATAACTATGGCTACACCTTC CASSLAEANNYGYTF
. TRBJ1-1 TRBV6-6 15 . TGTGCCAGCAGTTTAGCGACAGGAATGAACACTGAAGCTTTCTTT CASSLATGMNTEAFF
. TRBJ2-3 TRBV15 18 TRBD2 TGTGCCACCAGCAGAGGATTGACTAGCGGGAGAGGCACAGATACGCAGTATTTT CATSRGLTSGRGTDTQYF
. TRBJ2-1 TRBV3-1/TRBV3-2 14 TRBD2 TGTGCCAGCAGCCAACGGGGGGGCCACCATGAGCAGTTCTTC CASSQRGGHHEQFF